The next 14 T cell receptor beta chains were all read from a single sample in a study of shared clonotypes between healthy human individuals. TCRdb's table, derived via immunoSEQ multiplex PCR, lists solely in-frame clones and lacks some. This table holds 1.4 million or so clones, roughly 98.5% found once. Sequenced: naive CD4+ T cells sorted from blood. Subset described: CD45RA+ positively selected. Receptors originate from a man aged 25 to 40 in good health.

Of note for this clone: The same CDR3 can be traced to other DNA sequences in this sample. The chain combines TRBV19 with TRBJ2-7; 7 bases match TRBD1. CDR3 length: 14 residues. J lost 0 bases, V lost 2 bases, and 1 base had no gene match. Germline V gene data show CDR1 as LNHDA and CDR2 as SQIVND (reference sequence). CDR3 DNA sequence: TGTGCCAGTAGTATACGGGACAGCTCCTACGAGCAGTACTTC. It codes for CASSIRDSSYEQYF.

The J gene is TRBJ2-7, the V gene TRBV28; 14 nucleotides match TRBD2. The length of the CDR3 is 15 residues. Looked up from germline, CDR1 is MDHEN and CDR2 is SYDVKM. V was clipped by 7 bases and J by 2 bases; unmatched bases: 4. CDR3 protein: CASTRTSGRPYEQYF. For the CDR3, the DNA is TGTGCCAGCACCCGGACTAGCGGGAGGCCCTACGAGCAGTACTTC.

The chain combines TRBV2 with TRBJ2-3; D is uncertain. This CDR3 has 13 amino acids. CDR1 is SNHLY and CDR2 is FYNNEI in the germline V gene. Trimming took 6 bases from V and 5 from J, leaving 12 bases between them. This CDR3 reads CASRFLAEDTQYF. CDR3 nucleotide sequence: TGTGCCAGCAGATTCCTCGCGGAAGATACGCAGTATTTT.

The rearrangement uses TRBV5-1 and TRBJ2-3; no reliable D call. Germline lookup yields CDR1 SGHRS and CDR2 YFSETQ. Trimming cost V 2 bases and J 3 bases, with 10 bases left between them. This CDR3 has 14 residues. The CDR3 DNA follows: TGCGCCAGCAGCTTAACTAAGTGGACAGATACGCAGTATTTT. Amino acids: CASSLTKWTDTQYF.

This rearrangement joins TRBV5-6 to TRBJ2-1; 9 positions match TRBD1. V trimming: 4 bases; J trimming: 8 bases; junction bases outside the gene matches: 10. Germline lookup yields CDR1 SGHDT and CDR2 YYEEEE. The CDR3 covers 15 residues. The CDR3 region is CASSHPGTGHDEQFF. CDR3 bases: TGTGCCAGCAGCCACCCCGGGACAGGGCACGATGAGCAGTTCTTC.

The V gene is TRBV7-2, the J gene TRBJ2-2; D might be TRBD2 (5 bases). CDR3 length: 15 amino acids. V was clipped by 1 base and J by 0 bases, with 6 bases between them. Germline V CDR1 and CDR2: SGHTA, FQGNSA. The CDR3 DNA reads as TGTGCCAGCAGCTTAGTAGCGCCGAACACCGGGGAGCTGTTTTTT. It is translated as CASSLVAPNTGELFF. Using reference TRBV7-2 and TRBJ2-2 for the parts outside the CDR3, the full variable domain is GAGVSQSPSNKVTEKGKDVELRCDPISGHTALYWYRQSLGQGLEFLIYFQGNSAPDKSGLPSDRFSAERTGGSVSTLTIQRTQQEDSAVYLCASSLVAPNTGELFFGEGSRLTVL.

The rearrangement joins TRBV29-1 to TRBJ2-3, with D unclear. Germline-derived CDR1 and CDR2 are SQVTM and ANQGSEA. With 2 bases removed from V and 2 bases from J, the gap between germline ends came to 2 bases. This CDR3 contains 11 residues. The CDR3 loop reads CSVENTDTQYF. CDR3 nucleotides: TGCAGCGTTGAAAACACAGATACGCAGTATTTT.

The J gene is TRBJ1-2, the V gene TRBV10-1; TRBD1 is a possible D gene (6 bases). The CDR3 extends over 17 amino acids. Trimming cost V 6 bases and J 4 bases, with 24 bases left between them. Germline lookup yields CDR1 WNHNN and CDR2 SYGVQD (reference sequence). The CDR3 loop is CASRQTGSHYHFYGYTF. In nucleotides, the CDR3 is TGCGCCAGCAGACAGACAGGTAGCCATTACCACTTCTATGGCTACACCTTC.

This chain uses TRBV7-3 with TRBJ2-2; the D gene could be TRBD1 or TRBD2 (5 bases each). Trimming shortened V by 4 bases and J by 1 base, and 13 bases separated the two germline ends. This CDR3 has 16 residues. Germline CDR1 and CDR2: SGHTA and FQGTGA. The CDR3 sequence is CASSYPHGGNTGELFF. In DNA form, the CDR3 reads TGTGCCAGCAGCTACCCCCATGGGGGGAACACCGGGGAGCTGTTTTTT.

V gene TRBV11-2 combines with J gene TRBJ1-4; no reliable D call. The CDR3 has 13 residues. Germline V lookup: CDR1 SGHAT, CDR2 FQNNGV. V was pared by 1 base and J by 8 bases, with 8 bases between. CDR3 nucleotide sequence: TGTGCCAGCAGCTTAGGAGCGGGCGAAAAACTGTTTTTT. This translates into CASSLGAGEKLFF.

This chain joins TRBV5-4 and TRBJ2-3; 7 bases fit TRBD2. CDR1 and CDR2 from the germline V gene are SGHNT and YYREEE (reference sequence). The ends lost 4 bases at V and 3 bases at J; junction bases unmatched: 5. The CDR3 has 14 residues. For the CDR3, the DNA is TGTGCCAGCAGCCAGCGGGAAGGGACAGATACGCAGTATTTT. This sequence encodes CASSQREGTDTQYF.

The chain recombines TRBV27 with TRBJ2-3; 13 bases align to TRBD2. There are 19 residues in the CDR3. The V gene end was trimmed by 5 bases and the J gene end by 1 base; junction bases not matched to a gene: 12. CDR1 MNHEY and CDR2 SMNVEV come from the germline V gene (reference sequence). Written as DNA, the CDR3 is TGTGCCAGCAGTCTCGCATTCGGACTAGCGGGGGTAGGCACAGATACGCAGTATTTT. Protein: CASSLAFGLAGVGTDTQYF.

The chain uses TRBV5-1 and TRBJ1-1, with 8 bases lining up with TRBD1. Germline V gene sequence: CDR1 SGHRS, CDR2 YFSETQ. The CDR3 consists of 16 residues. V was pared by 4 bases and J by 0 bases, with 8 bases of the junction left unmatched. The chain's CDR3 is CASSVTGVGMNTEAFF. The CDR3, as DNA: TGCGCCAGCAGCGTGACAGGGGTGGGGATGAACACTGAAGCTTTCTTT.

This chain connects TRBV6-1 to TRBJ1-1; 10 positions agree with TRBD1. Per the germline V gene, CDR1 is MNHNS and CDR2 is SASEGT. Trimming removed 6 bases from V and 2 bases from J; junction bases left unmatched: 3. CDR3 length equals 14 residues. This CDR3 reads CASRDRGRNTEAFF. The CDR3 nucleotides are TGTGCCAGCAGGGACAGGGGGAGAAACACTGAAGCTTTCTTT.